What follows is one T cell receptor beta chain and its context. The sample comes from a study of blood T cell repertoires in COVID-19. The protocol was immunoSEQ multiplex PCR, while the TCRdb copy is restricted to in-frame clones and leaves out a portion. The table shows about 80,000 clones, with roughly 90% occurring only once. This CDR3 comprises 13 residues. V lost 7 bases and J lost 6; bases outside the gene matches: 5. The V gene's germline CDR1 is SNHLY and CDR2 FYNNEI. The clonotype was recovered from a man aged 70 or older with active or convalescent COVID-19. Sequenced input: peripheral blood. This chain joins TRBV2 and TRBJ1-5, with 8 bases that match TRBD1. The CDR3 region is CASTRDRGQPQHF. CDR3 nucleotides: TGTGCCAGCACTAGAGACAGGGGTCAGCCCCAGCATTTT.